This record looks at one T cell receptor (beta chain) sequence and its context. Its specificity is unknown. The CDR3 extends over 17 amino acids. Germline lookup yields CDR1 SQVTM and CDR2 ANQGSEA. These data originate in a study of CXCR3-negative and CXCR3-positive naive CD8 T cells. Study-level findings and limits: Higher TRB CDR3 hydrophobicity marked CXCR3-positive naive cells relative to CXCR3-negative naive cells.

The study made its TRB cDNA libraries by 5' RACE, adding UMI labels. Reanalyzing the 5' RACE reads, TCRdb keeps one entry per CDR3 protein, without DNA. This sample carries over 55,000 distinct CDR3 sequences, with around 4.9% going to the ten biggest clones. The TCR comes from a human donor in good health. Some clones in this sample may be carry-over from other donors' samples. The source material was naive CXCR3+ CD8+ T cells from blood. As to subset: CD45RO-CCR7+CD27+CD95- naive CD8+ T cells expressing CXCR3 (TNR3+). The chain uses TRBV29-1 and TRBJ2-5; TCRdb indicates TRBD1, and absent DNA this call remains unverified. The CDR3: CSVEDPGGGGYLETQYF.